This TCR beta chain was recorded in a study of T cells after yellow fever vaccination. Whole-study findings and limits: It was the secondary response that reached its peak faster, day 5 versus 15, but it was weaker. Post-booster samples contained most primary-vaccination clones (approximately 96% CD4, about 87% CD8).

5'RACE template switching added a universal primer site and UMIs to TCR cDNA. TCRdb redid the calling of the 5' RACE reads with MiXCR, one entry per CDR3 protein. This sample has fewer than 100,000 distinct CDR3 sequences, with under 7% found just once. On this clonotype: Its antigen is currently unknown.

Here the sequenced sample was CD8+ T cells sorted from PBMCs, taken 10 days after the yellow fever booster vaccination. The clonotype originates from a man younger than 35 who received the YFV17D yellow fever vaccine.

This chain's CDR3 is CASSVGGGQGTDTQYF. CDR3 bases: TGTGCCAGCAGCGTAGGAGGGGGACAGGGAACGGATACGCAGTATTTT. The chain links TRBV9 to TRBJ2-3, with 9 nucleotides matching TRBD1. Germline values: CDR1 SGDLS, CDR2 YYNGEE. This CDR3 is built from 16 residues. V gave up 0 bases and J gave up 6 bases; unmatched junction bases: 8.